Listed below are T cell receptor beta chains from one sample, sequenced in a study of blood T cell repertoires in COVID-19. TCRdb's copy holds only in-frame clones and misses some; the assay was immunoSEQ multiplex PCR. Among 410,000 or so clones, about 88% were seen once, and the ten largest hold about 1.4%. Sequencing was performed on peripheral blood. The receptors were sampled from a woman aged 40-49 years with COVID-19, enrolled during active disease. CDR3s include the opening cysteine and the closing phenylalanine or tryptophan. Fields, in order: CDR3 length, D gene, V gene, J gene, CDR3 DNA, CDR3 protein. The D gene is left open where the match is weak.

CDR3 length: 15
D gene: TRBD1
V gene: TRBV6-2/TRBV6-3
J gene: TRBJ1-1
CDR3 DNA: TGTGCCAGCAGTATACCGGGACAGGGTAACACTGAAGCTTTCTTT
CDR3 protein: CASSIPGQGNTEAFF

CDR3 length: 13
D gene: .
V gene: TRBV3-1/TRBV3-2
J gene: TRBJ1-1
CDR3 DNA: TGTGCCAGCAGCCAGGGGACAAACACTGAAGCTTTCTTT
CDR3 protein: CASSQGTNTEAFF

CDR3 length: 10
D gene: .
V gene: TRBV28
J gene: TRBJ2-7
CDR3 DNA: TGTGCCACCAAGGGGTACGAGCAGTACTTC
CDR3 protein: CATKGYEQYF

CDR3 length: 15
D gene: TRBD1
V gene: TRBV2
J gene: TRBJ1-2
CDR3 DNA: TGTGCCAGCAGCCCTTGGACAGGGGATGGGTATGGCTACACCTTC
CDR3 protein: CASSPWTGDGYGYTF

CDR3 length: 16
D gene: TRBD2
V gene: TRBV5-6
J gene: TRBJ2-3
CDR3 DNA: TGTGCCAGCAGCTTTGCCACTAGCGGGGATACAGATACGCAGTATTTT
CDR3 protein: CASSFATSGDTDTQYF

CDR3 length: 16
D gene: .
V gene: TRBV11-2
J gene: TRBJ1-1
CDR3 DNA: TGTGCCAGCAGCTTAGCTTCCGTAACAGGGAACACTGAAGCTTTCTTT
CDR3 protein: CASSLASVTGNTEAFF

CDR3 length: 15
D gene: .
V gene: TRBV6-2/TRBV6-3
J gene: TRBJ1-4
CDR3 DNA: TGTGCCAGCAGCAACGTGGGGGCAGGAGATGAAAAACTGTTTTTT
CDR3 protein: CASSNVGAGDEKLFF

CDR3 length: 14
D gene: .
V gene: TRBV28
J gene: TRBJ1-2
CDR3 DNA: TGTGCCAGCAGTTTAGCGGGGGGGTATGATGGCTACACCTTC
CDR3 protein: CASSLAGGYDGYTF

CDR3 length: 20
D gene: TRBD2
V gene: TRBV19
J gene: TRBJ2-4
CDR3 DNA: TGTGCCAGTAGTATAGTACTAGCGGGGACAACTATCCGGAACAAAAACATTCAGTACTTC
CDR3 protein: CASSIVLAGTTIRNKNIQYF

CDR3 length: 13
D gene: .
V gene: TRBV7-2
J gene: TRBJ1-1
CDR3 DNA: TGTGCCAGCAGCTTAACAGGGAACCCTGAAGCTTTCTTT
CDR3 protein: CASSLTGNPEAFF

CDR3 length: 13
D gene: TRBD1
V gene: TRBV27
J gene: TRBJ1-1
CDR3 DNA: TGTGCCAGCAGTTTAGCCGGACAGGATGAAGCTTTCTTT
CDR3 protein: CASSLAGQDEAFF

CDR3 length: 13
D gene: .
V gene: TRBV5-4
J gene: TRBJ1-2
CDR3 DNA: TGTGCCAGCAGCTTTCCCTATTCGGATGGCTACACCTTC
CDR3 protein: CASSFPYSDGYTF

CDR3 length: 16
D gene: TRBD2
V gene: TRBV30
J gene: TRBJ2-3
CDR3 DNA: TGTGCCTCCACCTCCGGACTAGCTTATGGCACAGATACGCAGTATTTT
CDR3 protein: CASTSGLAYGTDTQYF

CDR3 length: 15
D gene: .
V gene: TRBV9
J gene: TRBJ2-1
CDR3 DNA: TGTGCCAGCAGCGTAGATAGCCCCTCCTACAATGAGCAGTTCTTC
CDR3 protein: CASSVDSPSYNEQFF